This is a list of T cell receptor beta chains from one sample in a study of blood T cells in healthy people across ages. One entry per CDR3 protein results from TCRdb running MiXCR on the 5' RACE reads. The sample has some 1,800,000 distinct CDR3 sequences, around 42% seen once. Sequencing was performed on blood. These receptor sequences come from a human donor in good health. Both conserved end residues are part of each CDR3. D genes are given only for firm matches. Only part of the rows carry a size: once, few, many, or a class if the clone is expanded.

>TRBJ2-5|TRBV7-2|NA|few
CASAEDSYERYF
TGTGCCAGCGCCGAGGACTCCTACGAGCGGTACTTC
>TRBJ2-5|TRBV24-1|TRBD2|NA
CATSDPRLAGEETQYF
TGTGCCACCAGTGATCCCCGACTAGCGGGGGAAGAGACCCAGTACTTC
>TRBJ1-2|TRBV3-1|NA|few
CASSQAQGSYGYTF
TGTGCCAGCAGCCAAGCTCAGGGCTCCTATGGCTACACCTTC
>TRBJ1-1|TRBV30|NA|NA
CAQQINTEAFF
TGTGCCCAACAGATAAACACTGAAGCTTTCTTT
>TRBJ2-1|TRBV10-3|TRBD1|NA
CAMSVGGQGRWNEQFF
TGTGCCATGTCAGTAGGGGGACAGGGCCGGTGGAATGAGCAGTTCTTC
>TRBJ1-3|TRBV24-1|NA|NA
CATSEAWGNTIYF
TGTGCCACCAGTGAGGCATGGGGAAACACCATATATTTT
>TRBJ2-2|TRBV29-1|NA|few
CSVAGEAGGELFF
TGCAGCGTTGCTGGTGAGGCGGGCGGGGAGCTGTTTTTT
>TRBJ2-6|TRBV4-2|NA|few
CASSLSAAGSLGSGANVLTF
TGTGCCAGCAGCCTATCCGCGGCAGGGTCCCTGGGGTCTGGGGCCAACGTCCTGACTTTC
>TRBJ2-7|TRBV4-1|NA|NA
CASSQGGRSEQYF
TGCGCCAGCAGCCAAGGAGGTCGGAGCGAGCAGTACTTC
>TRBJ2-3|TRBV7-3|NA|NA
CASSLTRGPTDTQYF
TGTGCCAGCAGCTTAACTCGTGGGCCCACAGATACGCAGTATTTT
>TRBJ2-5|TRBV5-1|NA|NA
CASNLVASLEETQYF
TGCGCCAGCAACTTGGTTGCCAGCCTCGAAGAGACCCAGTACTTC
>TRBJ2-1|TRBV15|TRBD2|NA
CATSRATSGGANEQFF
TGTGCCACCAGCAGAGCGACTAGCGGGGGGGCTAATGAGCAGTTCTTC
>TRBJ2-3|TRBV20-1|NA|few
CSATYGVISTDTQYF
TGCAGTGCCACATATGGGGTGATTAGCACAGATACGCAGTATTTT
>TRBJ1-2|TRBV5-5|NA|many
CASSFWTDGYTF
TGTGCCAGCAGCTTCTGGACAGACGGCTACACCTTC
>TRBJ2-2|TRBV5-1|TRBD2|NA
CASSPGGSGALGNTGELFF
TGCGCCAGCAGCCCCGGAGGGAGCGGGGCCCTCGGGAACACCGGGGAGCTGTTTTTT
>TRBJ2-3|TRBV10-3|TRBD2|NA
CAISESSGASDTQYF
TGTGCCATCAGTGAGAGTAGCGGGGCCTCAGATACGCAGTATTTT
>TRBJ2-1|TRBV24-1|NA|once
CATSDLSAGLDTYNEQFF
TGTGCCACCAGTGATTTGTCTGCGGGACTCGACACCTACAATGAGCAGTTCTTC
>TRBJ1-2|TRBV5-1|TRBD1|NA
CASSFQQGDGYTF
TGCGCCAGCAGCTTTCAGCAGGGGGATGGCTACACCTTC
>TRBJ2-1|TRBV6-1|TRBD2|NA
CASSGGASGGNNEQFF
TGTGCCAGCAGTGGGGGGGCTAGCGGGGGGAACAATGAGCAGTTCTTC
>TRBJ1-2|TRBV30|TRBD1|few
CAGMPDRGSGYTF
TGTGCCGGAATGCCCGACAGGGGATCAGGCTACACCTTC
>TRBJ2-7|TRBV20-1|TRBD2|NA
CSANGLAGFEVAYEQYF
TGCAGTGCAAACGGACTAGCGGGGTTTGAAGTGGCCTACGAGCAGTACTTC
>TRBJ1-1|TRBV28|NA|NA
CASRRGASSNTEAFF
TGTGCCAGCAGACGGGGAGCATCCTCGAACACTGAAGCTTTCTTT
>TRBJ2-3|TRBV28|NA|few
CASSLTGTVTDTQYF
TGTGCCAGCAGTCTAACCGGGACTGTCACAGATACGCAGTATTTT
>TRBJ2-6|TRBV20-1|TRBD1|few
CSARVGDRGAHSGANVLTF
TGCAGTGCTAGAGTAGGGGACAGGGGGGCACACTCTGGGGCCAACGTCCTGACTTTC
>TRBJ2-7|TRBV27|TRBD2|few
CASSLLGRVEQYF
TGTGCCAGCAGTTTGTTAGGGAGGGTCGAGCAGTACTTC
>TRBJ2-3|TRBV7-9|TRBD1|NA
CASSLPGGNPDTQYF
TGTGCCAGCAGCCTTCCAGGGGGTAATCCAGATACGCAGTATTTT
>TRBJ2-3|TRBV12-3/TRBV12-4|NA|NA
CASSFRAGDTDAQYF
TGTGCCAGCAGTTTTAGGGCGGGGGACACAGATGCGCAGTATTTT
>TRBJ1-1|TRBV14|NA|few
CASSQDRRARAFF
TGTGCCAGCAGCCAAGATCGAAGAGCGCGAGCTTTCTTT
>TRBJ1-5|TRBV20-1|NA|NA
CSARASGVGNQPQHF
TGCAGTGCTAGAGCCTCCGGGGTAGGCAATCAGCCCCAGCATTTT
>TRBJ1-4|TRBV12-3/TRBV12-4|NA|few
CASSLVMDGNEKLFF
TGTGCCAGCAGTTTAGTGATGGACGGCAATGAAAAACTGTTTTTT
>TRBJ1-2|TRBV29-1|TRBD1|many
CSVATGGVSGYTF
TGCAGCGTAGCGACAGGGGGCGTAAGTGGCTACACCTTC
>TRBJ1-5|TRBV24-1|NA|NA
CATSDSHEPQHF
TGTGCCACCAGTGATAGTCACGAGCCCCAGCATTTT
>TRBJ1-2|TRBV7-6|NA|NA
CASSPKGDAPLGYTF
TGTGCCAGCAGCCCCAAAGGGGACGCCCCTCTTGGCTACACCTTC
>TRBJ2-1|TRBV20-1|NA|few
CSATGSVLSSYNEQFF
TGCAGTGCAACAGGGAGCGTTCTTAGCTCCTACAATGAGCAGTTCTTC
>TRBJ2-1|TRBV3-1|TRBD2|NA
CASSQWSSGVDEQFF
TGTGCCAGCAGCCAATGGTCTAGCGGGGTAGATGAGCAGTTCTTC
>TRBJ2-2|TRBV7-9|NA|once
CASSFSQPGELFF
TGTGCCAGCAGCTTTAGTCAACCCGGGGAGCTGTTTTTT
>TRBJ1-2|TRBV29-1|NA|NA
CSVDGHTNYGDTF
TGCAGCGTTGATGGACACACTAACTATGGCGACACCTTC
>TRBJ2-3|TRBV20-1|TRBD1|NA
CSAGPGQIPDTQYF
TGCAGTGCTGGGCCGGGACAGATTCCAGATACGCAGTATTTT
>TRBJ1-4|TRBV20-1|NA|few
CSARDLEQGIEKLFF
TGCAGTGCTAGAGATTTAGAACAAGGGATTGAAAAACTGTTTTTT
>TRBJ2-7|TRBV20-1|TRBD1|few
CSADPGQGFYEQYF
TGCAGTGCTGATCCGGGACAGGGGTTCTACGAGCAGTACTTC
>TRBJ1-3|TRBV2|NA|NA
CASSDPRLYSYSGNTIYF
TGTGCCAGCAGTGATCCGAGATTGTACAGCTACTCTGGAAACACCATATATTTT
>TRBJ2-7|TRBV6-2/TRBV6-3|NA|few
CASSPRREVEQYF
TGTGCCAGCAGTCCCCGACGAGAGGTCGAGCAGTACTTC
>TRBJ1-4|TRBV4-1|NA|few
CASSQDFSTNEKLFF
TGCGCCAGCAGCCAAGATTTCAGCACTAATGAAAAACTGTTTTTT
>TRBJ1-5|TRBV12-3/TRBV12-4|TRBD1|few
CASRAGQGSNQPQHF
TGTGCCAGCAGGGCGGGACAGGGAAGCAATCAGCCCCAGCATTTT
>TRBJ2-4|TRBV29-1|TRBD1|NA
CSVSPLDRAAKNIQYF
TGCAGCGTTTCACCTTTGGACAGGGCTGCTAAAAACATTCAGTACTTC
>TRBJ2-7|TRBV6-6|NA|few
CASSSQAGEQYF
TGTGCCAGCAGTTCTCAGGCAGGCGAGCAGTACTTC
>TRBJ2-3|TRBV24-1|NA|once
CATSDSRRETDTQYF
TGTGCCACCAGTGATTCCCGTCGAGAGACAGATACGCAGTATTTT
>TRBJ2-4|TRBV15|NA|NA
CATLDGLNIQYF
TGTGCCACCCTAGACGGATTGAACATTCAGTACTTC
>TRBJ2-1|TRBV6-2/TRBV6-3|TRBD2|few
CASSYTGGASYEQFF
TGTGCCAGCAGTTACACCGGGGGGGCCAGTTATGAGCAGTTCTTC
>TRBJ1-1|TRBV7-2|NA|NA
CASSLAGGGSTEAFF
TGTGCCAGCAGCTTAGCTGGGGGCGGTAGCACTGAAGCTTTCTTT
>TRBJ2-3|TRBV2|TRBD2|NA
CASTLAGELLSTDTQYF
TGTGCCAGCACGCTAGCGGGGGAACTACTTAGCACAGATACGCAGTATTTT
>TRBJ2-1|TRBV7-2|TRBD1|NA
CASSAHRGSGNEQFF
TGTGCCAGCAGCGCCCACAGGGGATCTGGCAATGAGCAGTTCTTC
>TRBJ2-7|TRBV12-3/TRBV12-4|TRBD1|NA
CAIRTGVGEQYF
TGTGCCATACGGACAGGGGTTGGCGAGCAGTACTTC